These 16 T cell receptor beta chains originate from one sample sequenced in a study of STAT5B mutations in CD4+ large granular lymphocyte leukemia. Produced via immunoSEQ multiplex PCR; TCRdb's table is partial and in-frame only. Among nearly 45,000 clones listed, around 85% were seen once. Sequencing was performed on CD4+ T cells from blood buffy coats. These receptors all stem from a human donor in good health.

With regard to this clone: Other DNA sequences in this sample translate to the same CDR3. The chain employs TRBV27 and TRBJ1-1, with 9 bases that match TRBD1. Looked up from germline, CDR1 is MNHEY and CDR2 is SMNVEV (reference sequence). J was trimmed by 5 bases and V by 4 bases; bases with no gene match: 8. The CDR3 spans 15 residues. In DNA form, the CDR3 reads TGTGCCAGCAGTTCGTACAGGGGGCGCCGAACTGAAGCTTTCTTT. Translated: CASSSYRGRRTEAFF.

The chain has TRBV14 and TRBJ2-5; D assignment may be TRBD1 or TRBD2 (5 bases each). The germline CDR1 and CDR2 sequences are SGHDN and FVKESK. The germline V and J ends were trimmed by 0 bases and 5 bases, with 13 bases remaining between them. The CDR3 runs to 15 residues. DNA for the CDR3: TGTGCCAGCAGCCAAGATGGCAGGGAGTGGGAGACCCAGTACTTC. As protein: CASSQDGREWETQYF.

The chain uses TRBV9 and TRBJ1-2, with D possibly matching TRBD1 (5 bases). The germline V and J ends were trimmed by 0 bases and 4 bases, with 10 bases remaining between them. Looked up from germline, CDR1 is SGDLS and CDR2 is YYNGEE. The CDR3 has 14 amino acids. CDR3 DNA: TGTGCCAGCAGCGTAGGGGGGGAGGGCTATGGCTACACCTTC. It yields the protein CASSVGGEGYGYTF.

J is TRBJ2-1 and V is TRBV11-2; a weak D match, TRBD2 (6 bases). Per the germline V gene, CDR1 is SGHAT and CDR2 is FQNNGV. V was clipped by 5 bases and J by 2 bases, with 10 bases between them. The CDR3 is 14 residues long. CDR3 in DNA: TGTGCCAGCAGCCCGGGAGCGGCCTACAATGAGCAGTTCTTC. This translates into CASSPGAAYNEQFF.

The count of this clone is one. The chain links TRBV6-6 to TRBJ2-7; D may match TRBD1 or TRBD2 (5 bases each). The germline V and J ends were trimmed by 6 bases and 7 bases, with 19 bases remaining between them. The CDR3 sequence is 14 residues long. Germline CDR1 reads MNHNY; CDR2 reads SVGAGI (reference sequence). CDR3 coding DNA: TGTGCCAGCAGCTCAGGCCGGGGCCACGGGGAGCAGTACTTC. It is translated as CASSSGRGHGEQYF.

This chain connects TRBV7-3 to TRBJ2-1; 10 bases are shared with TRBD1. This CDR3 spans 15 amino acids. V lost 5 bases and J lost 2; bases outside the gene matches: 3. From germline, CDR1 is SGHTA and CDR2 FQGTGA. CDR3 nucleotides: TGTGCCAGCAGCCGTGACAGGGGGCCCTACAATGAGCAGTTCTTC. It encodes CASSRDRGPYNEQFF.

The CDR3 sequence is CASSGGYGYTF. The CDR3 nucleotides read TGTGCCAGCAGTGGAGGGTATGGCTACACCTTC. The chain employs TRBV2 and TRBJ1-2; no clear D. Per germline, CDR1 SNHLY and CDR2 FYNNEI. V dropped 4 bases and J dropped 5 bases, with 5 bases sitting between them. This CDR3 is 11 amino acids long.

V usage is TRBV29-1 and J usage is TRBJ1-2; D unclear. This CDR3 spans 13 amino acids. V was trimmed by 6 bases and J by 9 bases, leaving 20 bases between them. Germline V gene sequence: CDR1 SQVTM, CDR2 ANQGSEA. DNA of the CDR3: TGCAGCGTAGAAAGGCTGGACGGCCAGAGCTACACCTTC. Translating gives CSVERLDGQSYTF.

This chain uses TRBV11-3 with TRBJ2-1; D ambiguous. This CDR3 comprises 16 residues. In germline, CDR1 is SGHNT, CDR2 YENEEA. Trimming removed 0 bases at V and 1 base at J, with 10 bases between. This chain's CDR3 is CASSLEGTASYNEQFF. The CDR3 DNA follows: TGTGCCAGCAGCTTAGAGGGAACTGCGTCCTACAATGAGCAGTTCTTC.

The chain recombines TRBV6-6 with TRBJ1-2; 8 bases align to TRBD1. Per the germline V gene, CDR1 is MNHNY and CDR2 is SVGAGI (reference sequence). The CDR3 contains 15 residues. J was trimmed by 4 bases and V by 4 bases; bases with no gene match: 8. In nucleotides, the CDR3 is TGTGCCAGCAGTTCCTCGGGACAGGTCCTCTATGGCTACACCTTC. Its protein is CASSSSGQVLYGYTF.

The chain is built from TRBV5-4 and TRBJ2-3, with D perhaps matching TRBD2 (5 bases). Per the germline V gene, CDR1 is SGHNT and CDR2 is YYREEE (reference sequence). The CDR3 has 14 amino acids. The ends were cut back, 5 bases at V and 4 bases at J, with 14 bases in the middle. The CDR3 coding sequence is TGTGCCAGCAGACTAGACTCTGCGGCAGATACGCAGTATTTT. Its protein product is CASRLDSAADTQYF.

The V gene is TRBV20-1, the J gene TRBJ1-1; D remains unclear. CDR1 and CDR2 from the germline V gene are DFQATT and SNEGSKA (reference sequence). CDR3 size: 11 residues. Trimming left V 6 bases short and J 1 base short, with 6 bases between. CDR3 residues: CSAVGNTEAFF. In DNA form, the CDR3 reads TGCAGTGCAGTAGGGAACACTGAAGCTTTCTTT.

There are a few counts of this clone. The CDR3 loop reads CASSWPSSGNTEAFF. Written as DNA, the CDR3 is TGTGCCAGCAGCTGGCCTTCATCGGGTAACACTGAAGCTTTCTTT. The chain links TRBV5-4 to TRBJ1-1; no clear D gene. Germline V gives CDR1 SGHNT, CDR2 YYREEE (reference sequence). The CDR3 has 15 residues. The V end lost 3 bases, the J end lost 2 bases, and 14 bases lay between the germline ends.

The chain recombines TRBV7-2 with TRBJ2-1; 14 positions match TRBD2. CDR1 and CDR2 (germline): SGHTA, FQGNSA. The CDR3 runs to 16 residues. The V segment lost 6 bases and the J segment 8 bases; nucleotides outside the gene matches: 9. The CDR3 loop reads CASRLRRLAGGDEQFF. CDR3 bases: TGTGCCAGCAGACTCCGCAGACTAGCGGGAGGGGATGAGCAGTTCTTC.

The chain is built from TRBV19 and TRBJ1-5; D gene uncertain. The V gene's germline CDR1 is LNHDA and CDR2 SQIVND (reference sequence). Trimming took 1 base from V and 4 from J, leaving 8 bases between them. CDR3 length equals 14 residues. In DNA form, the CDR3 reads TGTGCCAGTAGTATAGTGACAAAAAATCAGCCCCAGCATTTT. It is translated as CASSIVTKNQPQHF. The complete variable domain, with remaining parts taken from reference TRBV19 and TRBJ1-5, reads DGGITQSPKYLFRKEGQNVTLSCEQNLNHDAMYWYRQDPGQGLRLIYYSQIVNDFQKGDIAEGYSVSREKKESFPLTVTSAQKNPTAFYLCASSIVTKNQPQHFGDGTRLSIL.

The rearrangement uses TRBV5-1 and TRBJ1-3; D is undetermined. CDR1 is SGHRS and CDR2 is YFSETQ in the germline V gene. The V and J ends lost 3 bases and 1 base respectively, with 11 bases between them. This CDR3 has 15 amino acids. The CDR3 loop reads CASSSSGISGNTIYF. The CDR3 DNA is TGCGCCAGCAGCTCCTCTGGGATTTCTGGAAACACCATATATTTT.